The rows below give T cell receptor beta chains drawn from one sample of a study of T cell therapy after organ transplantation. TCRdb's copy holds only in-frame clones and misses some; the assay was immunoSEQ multiplex PCR. The sample carries 15,000 to 20,000 clones, about 85% recorded once. These receptors lack a known antigen. This specimen consisted of CD8+ T cells from blood, obtained after autologous CMV-specific T cell therapy. The receptors were gathered from a human patient who had received a solid organ transplant and had CMV disease. Some T cells could come from the graft donor. Each CDR3 is given with its conserved first and last residue.

v_call	j_call	cdr3_aa
TRBV6-5	TRBJ1-6	CASRTNNSPLHF
TRBV30	TRBJ1-2	CAWSTVNYGYTF
TRBV5-6	TRBJ1-2	CASSLELPRPLYGYTF
TRBV13	TRBJ1-3	CASSSRDRAKAF
TRBV19	TRBJ2-1	CASSAYNEQFF
TRBV13	TRBJ1-1	CASSPGTGLNTEAFF
TRBV14	TRBJ2-1	CASSREPGQGDNEQFF
TRBV6-6	TRBJ2-7	CASSVGGSSYEQYF
TRBV13	TRBJ2-7	CASSFRTAHEQYF
TRBV27	TRBJ2-1	CASSLGGSYNEQFF
TRBV5-4	TRBJ2-1	CASSLASNEQFF
TRBV5-5	TRBJ2-7	CASSLGGSLAYEQYF
TRBV6-5	TRBJ2-1	CASSYSRAGRDEQFF
TRBV7-6	TRBJ2-3	CASSPGLAGGGRTDTQYF
TRBV7-9	TRBJ2-5	CASPLGDREETQYF
TRBV25-1	TRBJ2-1	CASTRGRSNYNEQFF
TRBV7-9	TRBJ2-7	CASSLRDRDLYEQYF
TRBV5-1	TRBJ2-1	CASSGGGQGTTYDEQFF
TRBV5-6	TRBJ2-1	CASSSGNYNEQFF
TRBV6-6	TRBJ1-5	CASDMGGGPGHF
TRBV9	TRBJ2-7	CASSVEQGAYEQYF
TRBV6-6	TRBJ2-7	CASSYWGLGDEQYF
TRBV6-5	TRBJ1-1	CASSYAQGAITEAFF
TRBV30	TRBJ2-1	CAWSGASYNEQFF
TRBV4-1	TRBJ1-2	CASSQGRPYGYTF
TRBV6-5	TRBJ2-5	CASSGTRMGQETQYF
TRBV5-6	TRBJ1-4	CASSLGPGINEKLFF
TRBV6-6	TRBJ2-5	CASSYRQETQYF
TRBV7-2	TRBJ2-7	CASSLEVSRAPYEQYF
TRBV27	TRBJ1-6	CASSLSLNYSPLHF
TRBV19	TRBJ1-1	CASSTGNPSTEAFF
TRBV5-1	TRBJ2-1	CASSLYNEQFF
TRBV7-8	TRBJ1-4	CASSPEGGLTAEKLFF
TRBV5-1	TRBJ1-1	CASRIGSTEAFF
TRBV7-8	TRBJ2-5	CASSLAGSQETQYF
TRBV27	TRBJ2-7	CASSSGSGDYEQYF
TRBV27	TRBJ1-5	CASSWESNQPQHF
TRBV27	TRBJ2-7	CASSSTGGGNEQYF
TRBV19	TRBJ1-5	CASSITGESNQPQHF